The rows below give T cell receptor beta chains drawn from one sample of a study of T cell responses to AZD1222 COVID-19 vaccine. This table comes from immunoSEQ multiplex PCR, and its TCRdb copy is limited to in-frame clones, with some not included. Here the sample spans 140,000 to 150,000 clones, around 93% being singletons. The source was peripheral blood, collected 28 days after the second AZD1222 dose. All receptors come from an adult who received the AZD1222 COVID-19 vaccine. Both conserved end residues are part of each CDR3. A D gene is named only where the DNA matches it firmly. Where a row states a size, it is once, few, many or the class of an expanded clone; other rows omit it.

clone_size j_call v_call d_call cdr3_aa cdr3_nt
- TRBJ2-3 TRBV7-2 TRBD2 CASSLRLASWDTQYF TGTGCCAGCAGCTTAAGACTAGCTAGCTGGGATACGCAGTATTTT
- TRBJ1-5 TRBV5-8 - CASSLEAGPVFSNQPQHF TGTGCCAGCAGCTTGGAGGCAGGGCCTGTCTTTAGCAATCAGCCCCAGCATTTT
- TRBJ1-2 TRBV3-1/TRBV3-2 - CASSQVDYGYTF TGTGCCAGCAGCCAAGTAGACTATGGCTACACCTTC
- TRBJ1-1 TRBV27 - CASSSSPPRGPDTEAFF TGTGCCAGCAGTTCTAGCCCGCCGCGGGGGCCAGACACTGAAGCTTTCTTT
- TRBJ2-7 TRBV28 TRBD2 CASSFRWASGRASGSYEQYF TGTGCCAGCAGTTTCCGCTGGGCTAGCGGGAGGGCCAGCGGGTCCTACGAGCAGTACTTC
- TRBJ2-3 TRBV11-2 - CASSRERGLFDTQYF TGTGCCAGCAGCCGCGAAAGGGGTCTATTCGATACGCAGTATTTT
once TRBJ2-3 TRBV10-1 TRBD2 CASSESREGGHTQYF TGCGCCAGCAGTGAGTCGCGGGAGGGCGGACATACGCAGTATTTT
- TRBJ1-5 TRBV4-1 - CASSLNEGPPLSNQPQHF TGCGCCAGCAGCCTAAACGAAGGGCCCCCCCTGAGCAATCAGCCCCAGCATTTT
- TRBJ1-2 TRBV21-1 - CASSKGRFNYGYTF TGTGCCAGCAGCAAGGGCCGCTTTAACTATGGCTACACCTTC
- TRBJ1-1 TRBV5-1 - CASSLWGPNTEAFF TGCGCCAGCAGCTTGTGGGGACCCAACACTGAAGCTTTCTTT
- TRBJ2-4 TRBV19 TRBD2 CASRGTSGRAKNIQYF TGTGCCAGTAGGGGGACTAGCGGGAGGGCCAAAAACATTCAGTACTTC
- TRBJ1-5 TRBV7-8 - CASSRQGTANNQPQHF TGTGCCAGCAGCCGTCAAGGGACGGCGAACAATCAGCCCCAGCATTTT
- TRBJ1-2 TRBV19 TRBD1 CASSITSGTGDGYTF TGTGCCAGTAGTATAACCTCCGGGACAGGGGACGGCTACACCTTC
- TRBJ2-1 TRBV24-1 - CATSPGPPVNEQFF TGTGCCACCAGCCCCGGTCCGCCCGTCAATGAGCAGTTCTTC
- TRBJ1-4 TRBV6-4 - CASRTNVGKLFF TGTGCCAGCAGGACGAATGTGGGTAAACTGTTTTTT
- TRBJ1-1 TRBV19 - CASRTDPASTEAFF TGTGCCAGTAGGACAGACCCGGCGAGCACTGAAGCTTTCTTT
- TRBJ1-5 TRBV6-2/TRBV6-3 - CASSYSMRSNQPQHF TGTGCCAGCAGTTACTCGATGCGGAGCAATCAGCCCCAGCATTTT
- TRBJ1-2 TRBV4-3 - CASSQDLLEPYGYTF TGCGCCAGCAGCCAAGATCTCCTGGAACCTTATGGCTACACCTTC
- TRBJ1-2 TRBV7-3 - CASSPRERAGYTF TGTGCCAGCAGCCCTCGGGAGAGAGCTGGCTACACCTTC
- TRBJ1-1 TRBV5-1 - CASSLAGEEWAFF TGCGCCAGCAGCTTGGCAGGGGAGGAGTGGGCTTTCTTT
once TRBJ2-7 TRBV18 - CASSPPAQGKYEQYF TGTGCCAGCTCACCACCCGCCCAGGGGAAGTACGAGCAGTACTTC
- TRBJ2-3 TRBV20-1 TRBD2 CSASRTSGRTDTQYF TGCAGTGCTAGTCGGACTAGCGGCCGCACAGATACGCAGTATTTT
- TRBJ1-6 TRBV28 TRBD1 CASIPTTGFSPLHF TGTGCCAGCATCCCAACGACAGGGTTTTCACCCCTCCACTTT
- TRBJ1-1 TRBV5-1 - CASSSGRVAFF TGCGCCAGCAGCTCGGGAAGGGTTGCTTTCTTT
- TRBJ1-5 TRBV27 TRBD1 CASSASRGPAQPQHF TGTGCCAGCAGTGCATCCAGGGGGCCCGCTCAGCCCCAGCATTTT
- TRBJ1-1 TRBV19 TRBD1 CASSLPGQGPWGTEAFF TGTGCCAGTAGTCTCCCTGGACAGGGACCTTGGGGCACTGAAGCTTTCTTT
- TRBJ2-7 TRBV6-5 - CASSYGTFGEQYF TGTGCCAGCAGTTACGGAACCTTTGGGGAGCAGTACTTC
- TRBJ1-1 TRBV28 - CASMVRNTEAFF TGTGCCAGCATGGTGCGGAACACTGAAGCTTTCTTT
- TRBJ2-1 TRBV20-1 TRBD2 CSASKMGRGRAHEQFF TGCAGTGCTAGTAAAATGGGTCGCGGGAGGGCCCATGAGCAGTTCTTC
- TRBJ1-2 TRBV18 - CASSPRREGLGYTF TGTGCCAGCTCACCACGCCGAGAGGGGCTGGGCTACACCTTC
- TRBJ1-1 TRBV9 - CASRPAGVNTEAFF TGTGCCAGTCGACCCGCGGGAGTGAACACTGAAGCTTTCTTT
- TRBJ2-5 TRBV5-4 - CASSLVGHGETQYF TGTGCCAGCAGCTTGGTCGGACATGGGGAGACCCAGTACTTC
- TRBJ2-2 TRBV29-1 - CSVDSANTGELFF TGCAGCGTTGACAGCGCGAACACCGGGGAGCTGTTTTTT
- TRBJ1-1 TRBV30 - CAWSGSLMNTEAFF TGTGCCTGGAGTGGCAGTCTCATGAACACTGAAGCTTTCTTT
- TRBJ2-2 TRBV6-5 TRBD1 CASRGQGAGTGELFF TGTGCCAGCAGGGGACAGGGGGCAGGCACCGGGGAGCTGTTTTTT
- TRBJ2-2 TRBV9 - CASSPTGTYTGELFF TGTGCCAGCAGCCCCACCGGGACTTACACCGGGGAGCTGTTTTTT
- TRBJ1-2 TRBV29-1 - CSTKRMRGSDYGYTF TGCAGCACCAAAAGAATGAGGGGCAGTGACTATGGCTACACCTTC
once TRBJ2-7 TRBV9 - CASSVFPVTYEQYF TGTGCCAGCAGCGTATTCCCAGTTACCTACGAGCAGTACTTC
- TRBJ1-1 TRBV18 - CASSPRGGRDTEAFF TGTGCCAGCTCACCACGTGGGGGCAGGGACACTGAAGCTTTCTTT
- TRBJ1-5 TRBV7-8 - CASSSSQGQPQHF TGTGCCAGCAGCTCGTCCCAGGGTCAGCCCCAGCATTTT
- TRBJ2-7 TRBV27 - CASRTQGAVSYEQYF TGTGCCAGCAGGACACAGGGAGCGGTATCCTACGAGCAGTACTTC
- TRBJ2-5 TRBV6-5 TRBD2 CASSYSGRALFETQYF TGTGCCAGCAGTTACAGCGGGAGGGCCCTTTTTGAGACCCAGTACTTC
- TRBJ1-5 TRBV6-5 TRBD1 CASRGQVDNQPQHF TGTGCCAGCAGGGGACAGGTCGACAATCAGCCCCAGCATTTT
- TRBJ2-3 TRBV7-9 - CASSLGTAYEDIEEDTQYF TGTGCCAGCAGCTTAGGAACAGCTTACGAGGATATAGAGGAAGATACGCAGTATTTT